The rows below give T cell receptor beta chains drawn from one sample of a study of control samples from healthy donors and cancer patients. Profiling relied on immunoSEQ multiplex PCR, and the TCRdb table lists in-frame clones only, not all of them. This sample has over 110,000 clones, with 88% found just once. The specimen was blood. These receptors all come from a woman in her 30s in good health. Each CDR3 is given with its conserved first and last residue. The D gene is left open where the match is weak. Where a row states a size, it is once, few, many or the class of an expanded clone; other rows omit it.

v_gene	abundance	d_gene	j_gene	CDR3nt	CDR3aa
TRBV18	.	TRBD2	TRBJ2-5	TGTGCCAGCTCACCGGGACTAGCGGGATGGACCCAGTACTTC	CASSPGLAGWTQYF
TRBV5-4	.	.	TRBJ1-3	TGTGCCAGCAGCTTGGCCTCCAGGGGTGCTGGAAACACCATATATTTT	CASSLASRGAGNTIYF
TRBV5-1	.	.	TRBJ2-7	TGCGCCAGCAGCTTGGGGGACTCCGGGCAGTACTTC	CASSLGDSGQYF
TRBV2	.	TRBD2	TRBJ2-1	TGTGCCAGCAGTGGCCGGCCGGGACTAGGTTCGAATGAGCAGTTCTTC	CASSGRPGLGSNEQFF
TRBV15	.	.	TRBJ1-1	TGTGCCACCAGCAGAGGAGGGGGAGGAGAAAAGGAAGCTTTCTTT	CATSRGGGGEKEAFF
TRBV6-1	.	TRBD1	TRBJ2-2	TGTGCCAGCGGTTCCGGGACAGGGGGCGTCGGGGAGCTGTTTTTT	CASGSGTGGVGELFF
TRBV3-1/TRBV3-2	.	.	TRBJ2-7	TGTGCCAGCAGCCAAGTTGACGGGGCCACCTACGAGCAGTACTTC	CASSQVDGATYEQYF
TRBV3-1/TRBV3-2	.	TRBD1	TRBJ2-2	TGTGCCAGCAGCCAAACACCAGGGGGCGCGAGCACCGGGGAGCTGTTTTTT	CASSQTPGGASTGELFF
TRBV20-1	.	TRBD2	TRBJ2-3	TGCAGTGCTAGTATGGTAGCGGGAGGGCCCACAGATACGCAGTATTTT	CSASMVAGGPTDTQYF
TRBV7-9	many	.	TRBJ1-3	TGTGCCAGCAGCTTAGACAACGGAAACACCATATATTTT	CASSLDNGNTIYF
TRBV5-1	.	.	TRBJ2-4	TGCGCCAGCAGCTTAACGGGGGCCGACAGGAGCAAAAACATTCAGTACTTC	CASSLTGADRSKNIQYF
TRBV6-5	.	TRBD1	TRBJ1-2	TGTGCCAGCAGCAACCGGGACAGGGCTGCCTACACCTTC	CASSNRDRAAYTF
TRBV21-1	once	.	TRBJ2-7	TGTGCCAGCAGCAAGAAGGTCCTCACCTACGAGCAGTACTTC	CASSKKVLTYEQYF
TRBV7-2	.	TRBD2	TRBJ2-1	TGTGCCAGCAGCGGCCCCCTAGCGGGTCATCCGAATGAGCAGTTCTTC	CASSGPLAGHPNEQFF
TRBV7-9	.	TRBD2	TRBJ2-1	TGTGCCAGCAGCTTAGCTGGACTAGCCGGAACAGGCGAGCAGTTCTTC	CASSLAGLAGTGEQFF
TRBV28	.	TRBD1	TRBJ2-7	TGTGCCAGCAGACGACAGGGCCGTTCCTACGAGCAGTACTTC	CASRRQGRSYEQYF